The rows below give T cell receptor beta chains drawn from one sample of a study of a mutant IDH1 vaccine in newly diagnosed glioma. Antigens for these TCRs are unknown. Using immunoSEQ multiplex PCR, the repertoire was profiled, and TCRdb retains in-frame clones only, with some absent. The table records around 94,000 clones, roughly nine tenths of them present only once. The specimen comprised PBMCs, sampled from a glioma patient whose treatment included an IDH1 peptide vaccine. Every receptor here comes from a woman aged 50 to 60 with glioma. Both conserved end residues are part of each CDR3. The D gene is left open where the match is weak. For some rows the clone size is stated as once, few or many, or as a class when expanded; others skip it.

D: -; J: TRBJ1-1; V: TRBV28; size: few; CDR3: CASSPNEGLNTEAFF; DNA: TGTGCCAGCAGTCCCAACGAGGGCCTGAACACTGAAGCTTTCTTT
D: TRBD1; J: TRBJ1-2; V: TRBV6-6; size: -; CDR3: CASSYTGDSHAGYTF; DNA: TGTGCCAGCAGTTACACAGGGGATTCTCATGCTGGCTACACCTTC
D: -; J: TRBJ2-7; V: TRBV6-5; size: once; CDR3: CASSYSHNSPYEQYF; DNA: TGTGCCAGCAGTTACTCGCATAATTCCCCCTACGAGCAGTACTTC
D: TRBD2; J: TRBJ2-2; V: TRBV7-9; size: few; CDR3: CASSHPQREENTGELFF; DNA: TGTGCCAGCAGCCATCCCCAGCGGGAGGAAAACACCGGGGAGCTGTTTTTT
D: -; J: TRBJ1-1; V: TRBV6-5; size: -; CDR3: CASSPPYREQAFF; DNA: TGTGCCAGCAGTCCCCCCTACAGGGAGCAAGCTTTCTTT
D: TRBD1; J: TRBJ1-6; V: TRBV6-6; size: -; CDR3: CASSYQGGGSPLHF; DNA: TGTGCCAGCAGTTACCAGGGGGGGGGTTCACCCCTCCACTTT
D: -; J: TRBJ2-2; V: TRBV28; size: -; CDR3: CASSFLIPRAGKAGELFF; DNA: TGTGCCAGCAGTTTTTTAATCCCCCGGGCAGGGAAGGCCGGGGAGCTGTTTTTT
D: -; J: TRBJ2-1; V: TRBV5-4; size: -; CDR3: CASSPLGLPGDEQFF; DNA: TGTGCCAGCAGCCCCCTGGGGCTACCTGGCGATGAGCAGTTCTTC
D: -; J: TRBJ1-2; V: TRBV13; size: -; CDR3: CASSTAGSYGYTF; DNA: TGTGCCAGCAGCACCGCAGGGAGTTATGGCTACACCTTC
D: TRBD1; J: TRBJ2-6; V: TRBV27; size: once; CDR3: CASSLSTGSAGANVLTF; DNA: TGTGCCAGCAGTTTATCGACAGGGTCAGCTGGGGCCAACGTCCTGACTTTC
D: -; J: TRBJ1-2; V: TRBV29-1; size: many; CDR3: CSVEAGKGGYTF; DNA: TGCAGCGTTGAGGCAGGGAAGGGAGGCTACACCTTC
D: -; J: TRBJ2-3; V: TRBV27; size: once; CDR3: CASNIDPEQRDTQYF; DNA: TGTGCCAGCAATATAGATCCCGAACAAAGGGATACGCAGTATTTT
D: TRBD1; J: TRBJ1-2; V: TRBV27; size: -; CDR3: CASSPQGAGGYTF; DNA: TGTGCCAGCAGTCCACAGGGGGCAGGTGGCTACACCTTC
D: -; J: TRBJ1-6; V: TRBV11-2; size: -; CDR3: CASSLDPINSPLHF; DNA: TGTGCCAGCAGCTTAGACCCGATTAATTCACCCCTCCACTTT
D: TRBD1; J: TRBJ1-1; V: TRBV7-9; size: -; CDR3: CASRGQGAEAFF; DNA: TGTGCCAGCCGAGGACAGGGGGCTGAAGCTTTCTTT
D: TRBD1; J: TRBJ1-2; V: TRBV2; size: few; CDR3: CASRVQGQGGYTF; DNA: TGTGCCAGCAGGGTACAGGGGCAGGGAGGCTACACCTTC
D: TRBD2; J: TRBJ2-7; V: TRBV9; size: once; CDR3: CASSEGTSGYEQYF; DNA: TGTGCCAGCAGCGAGGGGACTAGCGGGTACGAGCAGTACTTC
D: -; J: TRBJ1-1; V: TRBV28; size: -; CDR3: CASSEATEAFF; DNA: TGTGCCAGCAGTGAGGCCACTGAAGCTTTCTTT
D: TRBD2; J: TRBJ2-7; V: TRBV6-5; size: -; CDR3: CASRQLAGGTYEQYF; DNA: TGTGCCAGCAGACAACTAGCGGGAGGCACCTACGAGCAGTACTTC
D: -; J: TRBJ1-1; V: TRBV7-2; size: once; CDR3: CASSSSGYQTYTEAFF; DNA: TGTGCCAGCAGCTCATCAGGTTACCAAACTTACACTGAAGCTTTCTTT
D: TRBD2; J: TRBJ2-1; V: TRBV5-1; size: -; CDR3: CASSTGLAGGISYNEQFF; DNA: TGCGCCAGCAGCACCGGACTAGCGGGAGGGATTTCCTACAATGAGCAGTTCTTC
D: TRBD2; J: TRBJ2-7; V: TRBV2; size: -; CDR3: CASSGTSGTYEQYF; DNA: TGTGCCAGCAGTGGAACTAGCGGGACCTACGAGCAGTACTTC
D: TRBD2; J: TRBJ2-2; V: TRBV12-5; size: once; CDR3: CASGLGEGGELFF; DNA: TGTGCTAGTGGTTTGGGGGAGGGCGGGGAGCTGTTTTTT
D: -; J: TRBJ2-1; V: TRBV6-5; size: -; CDR3: CASSYLAGNEQFF; DNA: TGTGCCAGCAGTTACCTCGCAGGCAATGAGCAGTTCTTC
D: TRBD1; J: TRBJ1-5; V: TRBV28; size: -; CDR3: CASSLSGTAGNQPQHF; DNA: TGTGCCAGCAGTTTATCGGGGACAGCCGGCAATCAGCCCCAGCATTTT
D: -; J: TRBJ2-1; V: TRBV2; size: -; CDR3: CASSEWDRSYNEQFF; DNA: TGTGCCAGCAGTGAGTGGGACCGTTCCTACAATGAGCAGTTCTTC
D: TRBD1; J: TRBJ2-7; V: TRBV6-5; size: few; CDR3: CASSYGTGVGGEQYF; DNA: TGTGCCAGCAGTTACGGGACAGGGGTAGGAGGAGAGCAGTACTTC
D: -; J: TRBJ2-6; V: TRBV4-1; size: -; CDR3: CASSHLYSGANVLTF; DNA: TGCGCCAGCAGCCACCTCTACTCTGGGGCCAACGTCCTGACTTTC
D: -; J: TRBJ1-2; V: TRBV6-5; size: -; CDR3: CASSYHTGNYGYTF; DNA: TGTGCCAGCAGTTACCATACAGGAAACTATGGCTACACCTTC
D: -; J: TRBJ2-7; V: TRBV5-4; size: -; CDR3: CASSLEDQYYEQYF; DNA: TGTGCCAGCAGCTTGGAGGACCAGTACTACGAGCAGTACTTC
D: -; J: TRBJ2-2; V: TRBV7-9; size: -; CDR3: CASSLLGIPGELFF; DNA: TGTGCCAGCAGCTTATTGGGGATCCCCGGGGAGCTGTTTTTT
D: -; J: TRBJ2-2; V: TRBV10-2; size: -; CDR3: CASGDTPNTGELFF; DNA: TGCGCCAGCGGGGACACGCCGAACACCGGGGAGCTGTTTTTT
D: TRBD1; J: TRBJ2-5; V: TRBV5-1; size: -; CDR3: CASSRGQGARETQYF; DNA: TGCGCCAGCAGCCGGGGACAGGGGGCAAGGGAGACCCAGTACTTC
D: TRBD2; J: TRBJ2-1; V: TRBV5-1; size: -; CDR3: CASSITSGTYNEQFF; DNA: TGCGCCAGCAGCATCACTAGCGGGACCTACAATGAGCAGTTCTTC
D: TRBD2; J: TRBJ2-3; V: TRBV14; size: -; CDR3: CASSQGTSGSTDTQYF; DNA: TGTGCCAGCAGCCAGGGGACTAGCGGGAGCACAGATACGCAGTATTTT
D: -; J: TRBJ2-7; V: TRBV28; size: -; CDR3: CASSLHSTYEQYF; DNA: TGTGCCAGCAGTTTACACAGTACCTACGAGCAGTACTTC
D: -; J: TRBJ2-7; V: TRBV29-1; size: -; CDR3: CSVVRSSSYEQYF; DNA: TGCAGCGTTGTCCGGTCAAGCTCCTACGAGCAGTACTTC
D: TRBD2; J: TRBJ2-6; V: TRBV29-1; size: -; CDR3: CSVVGTTGANVLTF; DNA: TGCAGCGTTGTCGGGACTACTGGGGCCAACGTCCTGACTTTC
D: -; J: TRBJ1-1; V: TRBV9; size: -; CDR3: CASSLTGNTEAFF; DNA: TGTGCCAGCAGCCTCACCGGCAACACTGAAGCTTTCTTT
D: TRBD1; J: TRBJ2-7; V: TRBV5-1; size: -; CDR3: CASSLEFGTGAYEQYF; DNA: TGCGCCAGCAGCTTGGAGTTTGGGACAGGAGCTTACGAGCAGTACTTC
D: TRBD2; J: TRBJ2-3; V: TRBV5-1; size: -; CDR3: CASSLGGLAGGATDTQYF; DNA: TGCGCCAGCAGCTTGGGGGGACTAGCGGGAGGGGCCACAGATACGCAGTATTTT